This T cell receptor beta chain was found in a study of read filtering for tumor transcriptome and immune sequencing. The overall study: TCR-mapped reads were about 4 to 11 million with IR-seq versus about 75 to 1,400 with RNA-seq.

Molecular barcoded adaptors covering alpha/delta and beta/gamma chains were used on around 370 ng RNA. TCRdb fed the reads into MiXCR, producing one record per CDR3 protein. The sample shows about 39,000 distinct CDR3 sequences, more than 13% of them seen only once. Study-wide findings and caveats: Compared with RNA-seq, IR-seq gave much higher clonotype depth and reliability. Without single-read clonotypes, shared clonotype proportions correlated more between IR-seq and RNA-seq.

The sample holds many counts of this clonotype. Its antigen is not identified. Sequencing was performed on a population of CD138-negative cells sorted from bone marrow. This receptor was identified in a donor aged 40 or over with multiple myeloma.

The CDR3 bases are TGTGCCAGCAGCCCGGGACTGGGAGGGACTGAAGCTTTCTTT. Translation: CASSPGLGGTEAFF. The rearrangement joins TRBV7-9 to TRBJ1-1, with D perhaps matching TRBD1 (5 bases). Germline V gives CDR1 SEHNR, CDR2 FQNEAQ (reference sequence). The CDR3 runs 14 residues. Deletions cut 5 bases from V and 5 bases from J, with 15 bases between. Using reference TRBV7-9 and TRBJ1-1 for the parts outside the CDR3, the full variable domain is DTGVSQNPRHKITKRGQNVTFRCDPISEHNRLYWYRQTLGQGPEFLTYFQNEAQLEKSRLLSDRFSAERPKGSFSTLEIQRTEQGDSAMYLCASSPGLGGTEAFFGQGTRLTVV.